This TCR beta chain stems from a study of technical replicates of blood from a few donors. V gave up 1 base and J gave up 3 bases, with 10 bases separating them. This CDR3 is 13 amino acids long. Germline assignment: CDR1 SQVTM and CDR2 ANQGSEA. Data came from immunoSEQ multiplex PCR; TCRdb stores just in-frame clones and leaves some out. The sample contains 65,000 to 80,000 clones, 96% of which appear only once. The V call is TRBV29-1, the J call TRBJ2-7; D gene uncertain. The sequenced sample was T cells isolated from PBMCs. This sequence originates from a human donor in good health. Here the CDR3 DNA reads TGCAGCGTTGAAGGCCGGTCCAACTACGAGCAGTACTTC. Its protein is CSVEGRSNYEQYF.